These T cell receptor beta chains were read from a single sample in a study of human T cells and chemical hapten exposure. TCRdb passed the RACE reads through MiXCR, listing each CDR3 protein once. The repertoire holds about 380,000 distinct CDR3 sequences, with roughly 4.6% as singletons. The sequences come from whole blood, collected in connection with sensitization to the hapten diphenylcyclopropenone (DPC). The receptor set was obtained from a woman aged 45-65 years with alopecia areata. Some clones in this sample may be carry-over from other donors' samples. The CDR3 runs from the conserved cysteine through the conserved F or W. The order of the fields is V gene, D gene, clone size, J gene, CDR3 protein, CDR3 DNA. A D gene is named only where the DNA matches it firmly. Expanded clones get a size class; other rows say once, few or many, or leave the size out.

TRBV5-4	TRBD2	.	TRBJ2-5	CASSLLAGRETQYF	TGTGCCAGCAGCTTGCTAGCGGGGAGGGAGACCCAGTACTTC
TRBV7-2	.	many	TRBJ2-1	CASSVLPGLRNSYNEQFF	TGTGCCAGCAGCGTATTACCGGGACTTCGGAATTCCTACAATGAGCAGTTCTTC
TRBV24-1	.	many	TRBJ2-7	CATSDPLGYEQYF	TGTGCCACCAGTGATCCTCTTGGATACGAGCAGTACTTC
TRBV7-2	.	many	TRBJ1-2	CASSFTGTNYGYTF	TGTGCCAGCAGCTTTACAGGGACTAACTATGGCTACACCTTC
TRBV20-1	TRBD1	many	TRBJ2-3	CSALENVQGTDTQYF	TGCAGTGCTCTCGAAAACGTACAGGGGACAGATACGCAGTATTTT
TRBV11-2	.	.	TRBJ1-5	CASSSFSNQPQHF	TGTGCCAGCAGCTCCTTCAGCAATCAGCCCCAGCATTTT
TRBV6-2/TRBV6-3	.	.	TRBJ2-1	CASSTGVSSYNEQFF	TGTGCCAGCAGCACGGGGGTAAGCTCCTACAATGAGCAGTTCTTC
TRBV18	.	few	TRBJ1-4	CASSPRATNEKLFF	TGTGCCAGCTCACCACGTGCAACTAATGAAAAACTGTTTTTT
TRBV27	.	.	TRBJ1-5	CASSLSYRPNQPQHF	TGTGCCAGCAGTTTATCGTACAGACCCAATCAGCCCCAGCATTTT
TRBV12-3/TRBV12-4	TRBD2	few	TRBJ2-5	CASSRVTSGWTQYF	TGTGCCAGCAGTCGGGTCACTAGCGGCTGGACCCAGTACTTC
TRBV12-3/TRBV12-4	.	many	TRBJ2-1	CASDIGSSLGEQFF	TGTGCCAGCGATATCGGTTCTAGCTTAGGCGAGCAGTTCTTC
TRBV9	.	.	TRBJ2-1	CASSPLTGSSYNEQFF	TGTGCCAGCAGCCCTCTGACGGGTAGCTCCTACAATGAGCAGTTCTTC
TRBV7-9	TRBD2	few	TRBJ2-3	CASSSPPQGSGRITDTQYF	TGTGCCAGCAGCTCCCCTCCTCAGGGTAGCGGGAGGATCACAGATACGCAGTATTTT
TRBV30	.	few	TRBJ1-1	CAWSVEGLGAAFF	TGTGCCTGGAGTGTGGAAGGGCTGGGTGCGGCTTTCTTT
TRBV29-1	.	many	TRBJ2-3	CSVARVLSTDTQYF	TGCAGCGTGGCCAGGGTCCTCAGCACAGATACGCAGTATTTT
TRBV15	TRBD1	many	TRBJ2-6	CATSFGWDRGKSGANVLTF	TGTGCCACCAGTTTCGGGTGGGACAGGGGTAAAAGTGGGGCCAACGTCCTGACTTTC
TRBV27	TRBD1	.	TRBJ2-7	CASSLYRDRGYEQYF	TGTGCCAGCAGTTTATATAGGGACAGGGGCTACGAGCAGTACTTC
TRBV6-2/TRBV6-3	.	many	TRBJ2-2	CASSYGHPTGELFF	TGTGCCAGCAGTTACGGACATCCCACCGGGGAGCTGTTTTTT
TRBV2	TRBD1	few	TRBJ1-2	CASSEAGTGRGYTF	TGTGCCAGCAGTGAGGCCGGGACAGGGCGTGGCTACACCTTC
TRBV20-1	.	.	TRBJ2-1	CSARYLVTLYNEQFF	TGCAGTGCTAGATATTTGGTGACTTTGTACAATGAGCAGTTCTTC
TRBV28	.	many	TRBJ1-2	CASSFQGTDYGYTF	TGTGCCAGCAGTTTCCAGGGGACCGACTATGGCTACACCTTC
TRBV3-1	TRBD1	many	TRBJ1-5	CASSQAGGNQPQHF	TGTGCCAGCAGCCAAGCAGGGGGTAATCAGCCCCAGCATTTT
TRBV6-5	.	many	TRBJ1-1	CASTQRSAPEAFF	TGTGCCAGCACCCAACGTAGTGCCCCTGAAGCTTTCTTT
TRBV27	.	many	TRBJ2-3	CASSRGARTDTQYF	TGTGCCAGCAGCCGGGGGGCCCGCACAGATACGCAGTATTTT
TRBV7-9	.	.	TRBJ2-3	CASSLVLARTDTQYF	TGTGCCAGCAGCTTAGTCTTGGCGCGCACAGATACGCAGTATTTT
TRBV5-4	.	few	TRBJ2-5	CASSYGEASETQYF	TGTGCCAGCAGCTATGGAGAAGCAAGCGAGACCCAGTACTTC
TRBV3-1	TRBD2	many	TRBJ2-5	CASSRAGEGQETQYF	TGTGCCAGCAGCCGAGCGGGAGAGGGCCAAGAGACCCAGTACTTC
TRBV29-1	TRBD1	many	TRBJ1-2	CSVEDRQGYPYGYTF	TGCAGCGTTGAAGACCGACAGGGATACCCCTATGGCTACACCTTC
TRBV15	.	many	TRBJ2-5	CATSRDLQETQYF	TGTGCCACCAGCAGAGATCTCCAAGAGACCCAGTACTTC
TRBV27	TRBD2	.	TRBJ2-1	CANSFAGGTNEQFF	TGTGCCAACAGTTTTGCGGGGGGAACGAATGAGCAGTTCTTC
TRBV7-2	TRBD2	.	TRBJ2-3	CASRQTLTSLADTQYF	TGTGCCAGCAGGCAAACCTTGACTAGCCTAGCAGATACGCAGTATTTT
TRBV27	TRBD2	many	TRBJ2-3	CASKSGGQGGQYF	TGTGCCAGCAAGAGCGGGGGGCAAGGCGGGCAGTATTTT
TRBV7-9	TRBD1	.	TRBJ2-5	CASSRGQGEETQYF	TGTGCCAGCAGCCGGGGACAGGGGGAAGAGACCCAGTACTTC
TRBV5-6	TRBD1	.	TRBJ1-3	CASSVGQGNTIYF	TGTGCCAGCAGCGTGGGACAGGGAAACACCATATATTTT
TRBV6-6	.	few	TRBJ1-1	CASSYNEGEAFF	TGTGCCAGCAGTTACAACGAAGGTGAAGCTTTCTTT
TRBV29-1	TRBD1	many	TRBJ1-1	CSGYRDRGTEAFF	TGCAGCGGCTACCGGGACAGGGGTACTGAAGCTTTCTTT
TRBV28	.	many	TRBJ2-3	CASSFRGSPPDTQYF	TGTGCCAGCAGTTTTAGGGGTAGCCCGCCGGATACGCAGTATTTT
TRBV12-3/TRBV12-4	.	many	TRBJ1-1	CASSFYRGTEAFF	TGTGCCAGCAGCTTCTATAGGGGCACTGAAGCTTTCTTT
TRBV11-2	.	many	TRBJ1-1	CASSLDEGTEAFF	TGTGCCAGCAGCTTAGATGAGGGCACTGAAGCTTTCTTT
TRBV12-3/TRBV12-4	.	.	TRBJ1-2	CASSVPGRGYGYTF	TGTGCCAGCAGCGTCCCGGGGCGCGGCTATGGCTACACCTTC
TRBV6-1	.	many	TRBJ1-2	CASSGGGGLDYGYTF	TGTGCCAGCAGTGGGGGGGGTGGACTTGACTATGGCTACACCTTC
TRBV28	.	many	TRBJ1-1	CASSLSPGFTEAFF	TGTGCCAGCAGTTTATCCCCAGGGTTCACTGAAGCTTTCTTT
TRBV28	TRBD2	many	TRBJ2-6	CASSSSGRALGGANVLTF	TGTGCCAGCAGTTCTAGCGGGAGGGCCTTAGGTGGGGCCAACGTCCTGACTTTC
TRBV6-5	TRBD1	.	TRBJ2-5	CASSYDRGTQYF	TGTGCCAGCAGTTACGACAGGGGGACCCAGTACTTC
TRBV6-5	TRBD2	few	TRBJ2-3	CASRDSGGAGRDTQYF	TGTGCCAGCAGGGATAGCGGGGGGGCTGGTCGAGATACGCAGTATTTT
TRBV28	.	many	TRBJ2-1	CASSFRGFTDNEQFF	TGTGCCAGCAGTTTTAGAGGGTTCACGGACAATGAGCAGTTCTTC
TRBV27	TRBD1	.	TRBJ1-2	CASSTGTADGYTF	TGTGCCAGCAGTACCGGGACAGCCGATGGCTACACCTTC
TRBV20-1	TRBD1	.	TRBJ2-2	CSATHPGQGNTGELFF	TGCAGTGCTACCCACCCGGGACAGGGGAACACCGGGGAGCTGTTTTTT
TRBV20-1	TRBD2	many	TRBJ2-1	CSANTPTSGSYNEQFF	TGCAGTGCTAACACGCCCACTAGCGGATCCTACAATGAGCAGTTCTTC
TRBV12-3/TRBV12-4	TRBD1	.	TRBJ2-7	CASSLGTGTLYEQYF	TGTGCCAGCAGTTTAGGGACAGGAACCCTCTACGAGCAGTACTTC
TRBV9	.	many	TRBJ2-5	CASSVGTLQETQYF	TGTGCCAGCAGCGTAGGGACTCTACAAGAGACCCAGTACTTC
TRBV6-6	.	many	TRBJ1-2	CASSRGGYTF	TGTGCCAGCAGCCGCGGGGGCTACACCTTC
TRBV12-5	.	many	TRBJ1-5	CASGEGQSSNQPQHF	TGTGCTAGTGGTGAGGGACAATCAAGCAATCAGCCCCAGCATTTT
TRBV18	.	many	TRBJ1-6	CASSNDRNSPLHF	TGTGCCAGCTCAAATGACAGGAATTCACCCCTCCACTTT
TRBV27	.	few	TRBJ1-3	CASMGGNTIYF	TGTGCCAGCATGGGGGGAAACACCATATATTTT
TRBV3-1	TRBD2	many	TRBJ2-3	CASSQPRTSGSTDTQYF	TGTGCCAGCAGCCAACCGCGGACTAGCGGTAGCACAGATACGCAGTATTTT
TRBV18	TRBD2	many	TRBJ2-3	CASSPPGRGGTDTQYF	TGTGCCAGCTCACCACCGGGAAGGGGAGGGACAGATACGCAGTATTTT
TRBV11-2	TRBD1	.	TRBJ1-6	CASSLAYRGLNSPLHF	TGTGCCAGCAGCTTAGCCTACAGGGGGCTTAATTCACCCCTCCACTTT
TRBV5-1	TRBD2	few	TRBJ2-3	CASSLERGVTDTQYF	TGCGCCAGCAGCTTGGAGCGGGGCGTCACAGATACGCAGTATTTT